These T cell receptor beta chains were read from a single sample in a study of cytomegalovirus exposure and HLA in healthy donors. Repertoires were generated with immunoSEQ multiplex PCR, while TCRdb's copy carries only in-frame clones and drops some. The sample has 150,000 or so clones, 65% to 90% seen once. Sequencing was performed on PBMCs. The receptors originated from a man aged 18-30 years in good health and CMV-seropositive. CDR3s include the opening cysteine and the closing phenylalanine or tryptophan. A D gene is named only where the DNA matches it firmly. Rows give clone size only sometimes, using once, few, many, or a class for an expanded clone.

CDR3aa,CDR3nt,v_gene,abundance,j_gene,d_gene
CASRGGPSLGYEQYF,TGTGCCAGCAGGGGGGGACCCTCTCTCGGATACGAGCAGTACTTC,TRBV5-4,NA,TRBJ2-7,NA
CASSLGQPYSYEQYF,TGTGCCAGCAGCTTAGGACAGCCCTACTCCTACGAGCAGTACTTC,TRBV11-2,NA,TRBJ2-7,NA
CSVGSGLGEGQPQHF,TGCAGCGTTGGGTCGGGGTTGGGGGAGGGTCAGCCCCAGCATTTT,TRBV29-1,NA,TRBJ1-5,NA
CASSLDTGTSTDTQYF,TGTGCCAGCAGCTTGGATACTGGGACTAGCACAGATACGCAGTATTTT,TRBV5-6,NA,TRBJ2-3,NA
CASSLRGDNEQFF,TGTGCCAGCAGCTTACGGGGGGACAATGAGCAGTTCTTC,TRBV13,NA,TRBJ2-1,TRBD2
CASRLTGAAGGYTF,TGTGCAAGTCGTCTTACAGGGGCTGCAGGAGGCTACACCTTC,TRBV12-2,NA,TRBJ1-2,NA
CASSSFPTGGASEAFF,TGCGCCAGCAGCTCATTTCCGACAGGGGGCGCGTCTGAAGCTTTCTTT,TRBV5-1,NA,TRBJ1-1,TRBD1
CASSPRGRVDGYTF,TGTGCCAGCAGTCCCAGGGGACGGGTTGATGGCTACACCTTC,TRBV25-1,NA,TRBJ1-2,NA
CASSLLSSADTQYF,TGTGCCAGCAGTCTACTTAGCTCCGCAGATACGCAGTATTTT,TRBV6-6,NA,TRBJ2-3,NA
CASRYGGTQSYEQYF,TGTGCCAGCAGGTACGGCGGGACGCAATCCTACGAGCAGTACTTC,TRBV6-6,NA,TRBJ2-7,NA
CASSPVDRRMGQYF,TGTGCCAGCAGCCCCGTCGACAGGAGAATGGGGCAGTACTTC,TRBV11-2,NA,TRBJ2-7,NA
CASRLSTGGFRQPQHF,TGTGCCAGTAGGTTGTCAACAGGGGGTTTCAGGCAGCCCCAGCATTTT,TRBV19,once,TRBJ1-5,TRBD1
CASSLLRGSTAETQYF,TGTGCCAGCAGCTTATTACGGGGGTCGACAGCCGAGACCCAGTACTTC,TRBV11-1,few,TRBJ2-5,NA
CASSAEPTGAGNTIYF,TGTGCCAGCAGTGCCGAGCCGACAGGGGCTGGAAACACCATATATTTT,TRBV6-1,NA,TRBJ1-3,TRBD1
CASSFLGDGYTF,TGTGCCAGCAGTTTCCTCGGTGATGGCTACACCTTC,TRBV6-5,NA,TRBJ1-2,NA
CASSSGGSGNTIYF,TGCGCCAGCAGCTCAGGGGGCTCTGGAAACACCATATATTTT,TRBV5-1,NA,TRBJ1-3,TRBD1
CASSIDLRGQPQHF,TGTGCCAGTAGTATAGATCTCAGGGGTCAGCCCCAGCATTTT,TRBV19,NA,TRBJ1-5,NA
CASSLTSGSREQYF,TGCGCCAGCAGCTTGACTAGCGGGTCTCGCGAGCAGTACTTC,TRBV5-1,NA,TRBJ2-7,TRBD2
CSVLGQRNNEQFF,TGCAGCGTTTTAGGACAGAGGAACAATGAGCAGTTCTTC,TRBV29-1,NA,TRBJ2-1,NA
CASSELGGGSYNEQFF,TGTGCCAGCAGTGAATTGGGAGGGGGCTCCTACAATGAGCAGTTCTTC,TRBV25-1,NA,TRBJ2-1,NA
CASSPVTGVNTEAFF,TGTGCCAGCAGTCCCGTGACAGGGGTGAACACTGAAGCTTTCTTT,TRBV6-5,NA,TRBJ1-1,TRBD1
CASSLLLTGLPGGYTF,TGTGCCAGTAGTCTACTTCTTACAGGGTTGCCAGGTGGCTACACCTTC,TRBV19,once,TRBJ1-2,NA
CASSLNGGTGNTGELFF,TGTGCCAGCAGCTTAAACGGGGGGACTGGAAACACCGGGGAGCTGTTTTTT,TRBV7-3,once,TRBJ2-2,TRBD2
CASSLAPLGQGGTEAFF,TGTGCCAGCAGCTTAGCCCCTTTGGGACAGGGGGGCACTGAAGCTTTCTTT,TRBV7-9,NA,TRBJ1-1,TRBD1
CASSEARTSGLAHF,TGTGCCAGCAGTGAAGCCCGGACTAGCGGGTTGGCCCACTTC,TRBV2,NA,TRBJ2-5,TRBD2
CASSQDPGQPQHF,TGCGCCAGCAGCCAAGACCCGGGGCAGCCCCAGCATTTT,TRBV4-1,once,TRBJ1-5,NA
CASTALETGVRGYTF,TGTGCCAGCACCGCCCTTGAGACAGGGGTCCGAGGCTACACCTTC,TRBV6-5,NA,TRBJ1-2,TRBD1
CASSQESVVEQFF,TGCGCCAGCAGCCAAGAATCGGTAGTTGAGCAGTTCTTC,TRBV4-3,NA,TRBJ2-1,NA
CASSPPRGGMNTEAFF,TGTGCCAGCAGCCCCCCCCGGGGAGGGATGAACACTGAAGCTTTCTTT,TRBV5-6,NA,TRBJ1-1,NA
CSATSTDTQYF,TGCAGTGCGACTAGCACAGATACGCAGTATTTT,TRBV20-1,NA,TRBJ2-3,NA
CASSVSRPPTNTQYF,TGCGCCAGCAGCGTTAGCAGACCCCCCACGAATACGCAGTATTTT,TRBV5-1,NA,TRBJ2-3,NA
CASSYRQGRTEAFF,TGTGCCAGCAGCTACCGACAGGGGAGGACTGAAGCTTTCTTT,TRBV5-4,NA,TRBJ1-1,TRBD1
CASSLASDRNYGYTF,TGTGCCAGCAGCTTGGCCTCCGACAGAAACTATGGCTACACCTTC,TRBV5-4,NA,TRBJ1-2,NA
CASRLAGGNEQFF,TGTGCCAGCAGACTAGCGGGGGGTAATGAGCAGTTCTTC,TRBV7-2,NA,TRBJ2-1,TRBD2
CASKLRGGNEQYF,TGTGCCAGCAAGTTGCGGGGGGGTAACGAGCAGTACTTC,TRBV2,NA,TRBJ2-7,TRBD2
CASSYSSGASYEQYF,TGTGCCAGCAGTTATTCTAGCGGGGCCTCCTACGAGCAGTACTTC,TRBV27,once,TRBJ2-7,TRBD2
CASRGGQGVYVGYTF,TGTGCCAGCAGAGGGGGACAGGGAGTTTATGTGGGCTACACCTTC,TRBV6-5,NA,TRBJ1-2,TRBD1
CASSSALFVGEQFF,TGTGCCAGCAGCTCCGCCCTGTTCGTCGGTGAGCAGTTCTTC,TRBV7-3,NA,TRBJ2-1,NA
CASRSLAGGTDTQYF,TGTGCCAGCAGATCCCTAGCGGGGGGCACAGATACGCAGTATTTT,TRBV2,NA,TRBJ2-3,TRBD2
CAWRRGTAHHEQYF,TGTGCCTGGAGACGGGGGACCGCTCACCACGAGCAGTACTTC,TRBV30,NA,TRBJ2-7,NA
CASSYRENYGYTF,TGTGCCAGCAGCTACAGGGAGAACTATGGCTACACCTTC,TRBV5-6,few,TRBJ1-2,NA
CSVVPVGGDTQYF,TGCAGCGTTGTCCCAGTCGGGGGGGATACGCAGTATTTT,TRBV29-1,once,TRBJ2-3,TRBD2
CASITGGAGTDTQYF,TGTGCCAGCATCACGGGGGGGGCGGGCACAGATACGCAGTATTTT,TRBV6-6,NA,TRBJ2-3,TRBD2
CASSLGITPTEAFF,TGTGCCAGCAGCCTCGGGATTACACCCACTGAAGCTTTCTTT,TRBV7-9,NA,TRBJ1-1,NA
CASSVDSGGNQPQHF,TGTGCCAGCAGCGTAGACAGCGGGGGTAATCAGCCCCAGCATTTT,TRBV6-1,NA,TRBJ1-5,NA
CATSKQGDHQPQHF,TGTGCCACCAGCAAACAGGGGGACCATCAGCCCCAGCATTTT,TRBV15,NA,TRBJ1-5,TRBD1